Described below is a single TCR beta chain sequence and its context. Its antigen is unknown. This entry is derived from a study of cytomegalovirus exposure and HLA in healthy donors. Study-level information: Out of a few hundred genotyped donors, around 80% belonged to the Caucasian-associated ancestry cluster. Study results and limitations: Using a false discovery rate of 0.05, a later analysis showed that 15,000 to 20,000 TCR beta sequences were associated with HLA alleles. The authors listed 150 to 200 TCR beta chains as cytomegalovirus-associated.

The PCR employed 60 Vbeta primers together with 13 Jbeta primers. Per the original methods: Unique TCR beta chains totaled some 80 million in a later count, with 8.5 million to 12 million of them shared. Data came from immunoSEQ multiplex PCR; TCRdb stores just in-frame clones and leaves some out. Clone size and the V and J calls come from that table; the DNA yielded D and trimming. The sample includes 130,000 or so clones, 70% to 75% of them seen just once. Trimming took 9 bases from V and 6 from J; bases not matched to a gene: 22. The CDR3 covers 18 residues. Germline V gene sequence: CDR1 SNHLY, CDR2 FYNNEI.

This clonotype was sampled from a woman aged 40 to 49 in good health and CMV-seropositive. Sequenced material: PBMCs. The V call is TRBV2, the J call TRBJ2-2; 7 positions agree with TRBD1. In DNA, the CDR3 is TGTGCCAGTAATTCTAATCTCCACAGGGGCGGAAGCTCCGGGGAGCTGTTTTTT. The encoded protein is CASNSNLHRGGSSGELFF.